This T cell receptor beta chain came from a study of low-dose radiotherapy and immunotherapy resistance in tumors. TRAV- and TRBV-specific primers primed first-strand cDNA, covering alpha and beta chains. For amplifying TCRs, the PCR ran for approximately 18 cycles with Phusion, which was used together with a constant-region primer and the adapter on the V primers. In TCRdb, the reads were re-called with MiXCR into one record per CDR3 protein. The sample lists roughly 95,000 distinct CDR3 sequences, around 20% occurring once. Trimming stripped 2 bases from V and 5 bases from J, with 8 bases between. The CDR3 is made up of 13 amino acids. The V gene's germline CDR1 is SGHRS and CDR2 YFSETQ. Specified time point: after trial treatment. Treatment defined: LDRT plus nivolumab, ipilimumab, low-dose cyclophosphamide and aspirin (RACIN trial). This clonotype has a count of ten or more.

The specimen was PBMCs, collected after low-dose radiotherapy plus immunotherapy. This chain joins TRBV5-1 and TRBJ2-1; D remains ambiguous. This TCR was sampled from a female donor with ovarian cancer. Written as DNA, the CDR3 is TGCGCCAGCAGCTTCCCCCGACACAATGAGCAGTTCTTC. It specifies CASSFPRHNEQFF. Based on the CDR3 plus reference TRBV5-1 and TRBJ2-1, the full variable domain is KAGVTQTPRYLIKTRGQQVTLSCSPISGHRSVSWYQQTPGQGLQFLFEYFSETQRNKGNFPGRFSGRQFSNSRSEMNVSTLELGDSALYLCASSFPRHNEQFFGPGTRLTVL.